This entry lists 19 T cell receptor beta chains sequenced from one sample in a study of lung T cells in sarcoidosis with Löfgren's syndrome. TCRdb re-called the reads through MiXCR, storing one row per CDR3 protein. Of 2,000 to 2,500 distinct CDR3 sequences in the sample, over 15% are singletons; the top ten hold about 12%. The sequenced sample was CD4+ T cells from bronchoalveolar lavage. The source of these receptors is a human donor with sarcoidosis (Löfgren's syndrome or another form), or a control subject (not recorded which).

This clonotype is medium-sized in the sample. This sequence joins TRBV27 and TRBJ2-1, with D unresolved. The CDR3 contains 12 residues. In germline, CDR1 is MNHEY, CDR2 SMNVEV (reference sequence). V shed 7 bases and J shed 7 bases, with 11 bases lying between them. CDR3 in amino acids: CASNFPRNEQFF. CDR3 bases: TGTGCCAGCAACTTTCCCCGGAATGAGCAGTTCTTC.

This clonotype is judged medium-sized. V and J are TRBV28 and TRBJ1-1, with 7 bases identical to TRBD1. The CDR3 runs 14 residues. Germline CDR1 is MDHEN and CDR2 is SYDVKM. Trimming took 3 bases from V and 6 from J; bases not matched to a gene: 7. The CDR3 sequence is CASSLSAGQPEAFF. DNA for the CDR3: TGTGCCAGCAGTTTGTCCGCGGGACAGCCTGAAGCTTTCTTT.

Judged by abundance, this clonotype is medium-sized. The chain is built from TRBV2 and TRBJ2-5; the D gene is possibly TRBD2 (6 bases). The V and J ends lost 6 bases and 2 bases respectively, with 10 bases between them. This CDR3 is built from 13 residues. Germline CDR1 reads SNHLY; CDR2 reads FYNNEI. The CDR3 region has the DNA TGTGCCAGCAGCGGGACTGCTCAAGAGACCCAGTACTTC. Encoded protein: CASSGTAQETQYF.

Within the sample, this clonotype is medium-sized. CDR3 sequence (DNA): TGTGCCAGCAGCTTAGCCCTACAGGGGCTGGGCGAGGGGACCCAGTACTTC. This translates into CASSLALQGLGEGTQYF. The rearrangement joins TRBV11-2 to TRBJ2-5, with 7 bases matching TRBD1. The ends lost 1 base at V and 7 bases at J; junction bases unmatched: 15. CDR1 is SGHAT and CDR2 is FQNNGV in the germline V gene. This CDR3 is 17 amino acids long. Filled out from reference TRBV11-2 and TRBJ2-5, the complete variable domain reads EAGVAQSPRYKIIEKRQSVAFWCNPISGHATLYWYQQILGQGPKLLIQFQNNGVVDDSQLPKDRFSAERLKGVDSTLKIQPAKLEDSAVYLCASSLALQGLGEGTQYFGPGTRLLVL.

This clonotype is classed as medium-sized (0.01 to 0.1%). The V call is TRBV27, the J call TRBJ2-5; 10 positions agree with TRBD1. CDR1 is MNHEY and CDR2 is SMNVEV in the germline V gene (reference sequence). V lost 8 bases to trimming and J lost 0 bases; unmatched junction nucleotides: 6. CDR3 size: 15 residues. The CDR3 DNA reads as TGTGCCAGCTCTAGGGACAGGGGCAACCAAGAGACCCAGTACTTC. It yields the protein CASSRDRGNQETQYF.

As to this clonotype: One junction end disagrees with the germline gene, perhaps due to a read error. The rearrangement uses TRBV4-2 and TRBJ1-4; D is unclear. There are 12 residues in the CDR3. Germline CDR1 reads LGHNA; CDR2 reads YNFKEQ. CDR3 sequence: CASSQAPEKRFW. In nucleotides, the CDR3 is TGTGCCAGCAGCCAAGCTCCGGAAAAACGGTTTTGG.

By frequency in the sample, this clonotype is large. V usage is TRBV3-1 and J usage is TRBJ2-5, with D uncertain. V was cut by 5 bases and J by 5 bases, with 6 bases left in between. Looked up from germline, CDR1 is LGHDT and CDR2 is YNNKEL (reference sequence). The CDR3 runs 11 residues. This chain's CDR3 is CASSGGETQYF. CDR3 nucleotides: TGTGCCAGCAGCGGCGGCGAGACCCAGTACTTC.

This clonotype was seen at least ten times. CDR3 sequence reads: CASKTIAGGPSWELFF. CDR3 coding DNA: TGTGCCAGCAAGACAATAGCGGGCGGACCCTCCTGGGAGCTGTTTTTT. The chain carries TRBV6-2 or TRBV6-3 and TRBJ2-2; 7 bases match TRBD2. In germline, CDR1 is MNHEY, CDR2 SVGEGT. The length of the CDR3 is 16 residues. The junction had 17 bases not matched to a gene; V was cut back by 7 bases and J by 9 bases.

This clonotype is medium-sized within its sample. The chain carries TRBV6-4 and TRBJ2-3, with a weak D call TRBD1 (6 bases). Germline CDR1 reads MRHNA; CDR2 reads SNTAGT. Deletions cut 0 bases from V and 0 bases from J, with 7 bases between. The CDR3 consists of 15 residues. DNA for the CDR3: TGTGCCAGCAGTGACTCGAGGGGGAGCACAGATACGCAGTATTTT. It translates to CASSDSRGSTDTQYF.

This chain links TRBV2 with TRBJ2-3; D not resolved. The length of the CDR3 is 12 residues. Per germline, CDR1 SNHLY and CDR2 FYNNEI. Trimming took off 8 bases at V and 8 bases at J, with 14 bases between the two ends. CDR3 loop: CASEAGRSTQYF. The CDR3, as DNA: TGTGCCAGCGAAGCAGGAAGGAGTACGCAGTATTTT.

This clonotype was recorded many times. The junction shows a germline mismatch at one end, possibly a read error. The chain links TRBV5-1 to TRBJ2-5, with TRBD2 identical over 7 bases. Germline values: CDR1 SGHRS, CDR2 YFSETQ. This CDR3 region has 13 residues. The CDR3 protein is CASSLGGDQTQYF. The CDR3 DNA reads TGCGCCAGTAGCTTGGGAGGGGACCAGACCCAGTACTTC.

This clonotype is hyperexpanded by share. V is TRBV6-1 and J is TRBJ1-4; 9 bases line up with TRBD1. CDR1 and CDR2 (germline): MNHNS, SASEGT. The ends lost 5 bases at V and 5 bases at J; junction bases unmatched: 6. This CDR3 comprises 15 residues. CDR3: CASSRTGGGNEKLFF. In DNA, the CDR3 is TGTGCCAGCAGTCGTACAGGGGGCGGGAATGAAAAACTGTTTTTT.

This clonotype was observed many times. The chain carries TRBV11-2 and TRBJ2-4; a weak D match, TRBD2 (6 bases). V lost 4 bases and J lost 8, with 6 bases in between. The CDR3 sequence is 11 residues long. The V gene's germline CDR1 is SGHAT and CDR2 FQNNGV. The CDR3 sequence is CASSWGDIQYF. In nucleotides, the CDR3 is TGTGCCAGCAGCTGGGGGGACATTCAGTACTTC.

This clonotype rates as large. The V call is TRBV6-6, the J call TRBJ1-5; no definite D call. CDR1 and CDR2 from the germline V gene are MNHNY and SVGAGI (reference sequence). The germline V and J ends were trimmed by 1 base and 5 bases, with 9 bases remaining between them. The CDR3 spans 14 residues. The DNA of the CDR3 is TGTGCCAGCAGTTACTTCCAGGCTGATCAGCCCCAGCATTTT. This sequence encodes CASSYFQADQPQHF.

The rearrangement uses TRBV27 and TRBJ2-3; D is undetermined. The better agreement between TRBJ1-5 and the DNA end casts doubt on the J call. CDR1 and CDR2 (germline): MNHEY, SMNVEV (reference sequence). The CDR3 extends over 14 amino acids. CDR3: CASSLYLLWDAQHF. CDR3 bases: TGTGCCAGCAGTTTATATCTCCTATGGGATGCGCAGCATTTT.

By share, this clonotype ranks as medium-sized. The chain employs TRBV28 and TRBJ1-2; no firm D call. The CDR3 length is 11 residues. V lost 6 bases and J 4 bases, leaving 6 bases between the germline ends. Germline V gene lookup returns CDR1 MDHEN and CDR2 SYDVKM. The CDR3 loop reads CASSAFYGYTF. The CDR3 DNA is TGTGCCAGCAGCGCTTTCTATGGCTACACCTTC.

As concerns this clonotype: Its ends do not fully match the called genes, so a read error is possible. V usage is TRBV2 and J usage is TRBJ1-2; TRBD1 aligns across 9 bases. The CDR3 length is 13 residues. In germline, CDR1 is SNHLY, CDR2 FYNNEI. The CDR3 DNA is TGTGCCAACAGTGAAACGGACAGGGGTAGCTACACCTTC. Protein product: CANSETDRGSYTF.

A remark on this clonotype: An end of the junction differs from the germline gene, which may be a read error. This chain links TRBV2 with TRBJ1-1, with D unclear. Germline V gene sequence: CDR1 SNHLY, CDR2 FYNNEI. The CDR3 consists of 14 residues. This chain's CDR3 is CASEAGAIGTEAFF. As DNA, the CDR3 is TGCGCCAGCGAGGCGGGAGCTATCGGCACTGAAGCTTTCTTT.

By frequency in the sample, this clonotype is medium-sized (0.01 to 0.1%). This chain connects TRBV10-3 to TRBJ1-5; TRBD1 aligns across 11 bases. Trimming took 6 bases from V and 3 from J; bases not matched to a gene: 4. Germline V gene sequence: CDR1 ENHRY, CDR2 SYGVKD. This CDR3 region has 15 residues. The CDR3 protein is CAISPDRGLNQPQHF. For the CDR3, the DNA is TGTGCCATCAGCCCGGACAGGGGGCTCAATCAGCCCCAGCATTTT.